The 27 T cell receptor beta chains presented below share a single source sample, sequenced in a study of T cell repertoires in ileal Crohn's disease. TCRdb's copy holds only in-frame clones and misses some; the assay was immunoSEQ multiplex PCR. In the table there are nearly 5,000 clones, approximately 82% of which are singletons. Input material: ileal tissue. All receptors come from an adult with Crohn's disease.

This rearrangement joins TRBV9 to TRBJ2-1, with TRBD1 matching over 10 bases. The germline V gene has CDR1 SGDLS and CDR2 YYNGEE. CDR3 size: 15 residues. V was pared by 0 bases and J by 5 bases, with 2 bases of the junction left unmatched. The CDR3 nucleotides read TGTGCCAGCAGCGTAGGGGGACAGGGGCACAATGAGCAGTTCTTC. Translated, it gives CASSVGGQGHNEQFF.

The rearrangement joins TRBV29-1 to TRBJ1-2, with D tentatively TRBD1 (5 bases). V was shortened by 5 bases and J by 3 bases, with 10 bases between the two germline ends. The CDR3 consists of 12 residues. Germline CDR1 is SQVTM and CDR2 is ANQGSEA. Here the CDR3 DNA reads TGCAGCGTTCCAGGGAACGACTATGGCTACACCTTC. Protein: CSVPGNDYGYTF.

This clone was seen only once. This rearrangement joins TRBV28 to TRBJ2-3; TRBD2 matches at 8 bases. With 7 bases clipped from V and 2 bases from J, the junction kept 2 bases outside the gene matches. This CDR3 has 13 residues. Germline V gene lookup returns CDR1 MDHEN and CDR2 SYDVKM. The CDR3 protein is CASKLADTDTQYF. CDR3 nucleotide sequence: TGTGCCAGCAAACTAGCGGACACAGATACGCAGTATTTT.

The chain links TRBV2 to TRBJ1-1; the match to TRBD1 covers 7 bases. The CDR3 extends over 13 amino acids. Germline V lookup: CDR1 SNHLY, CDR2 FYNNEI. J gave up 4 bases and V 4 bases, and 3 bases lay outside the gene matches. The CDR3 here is CASSVYRGTEAFF. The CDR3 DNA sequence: TGTGCCAGCAGTGTATACAGGGGCACTGAAGCTTTCTTT.

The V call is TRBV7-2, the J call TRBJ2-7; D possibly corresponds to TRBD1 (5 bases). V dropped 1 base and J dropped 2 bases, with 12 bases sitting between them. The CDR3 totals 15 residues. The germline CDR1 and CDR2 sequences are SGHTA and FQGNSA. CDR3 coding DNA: TGTGCCAGCAGCTTAGATTGGGGCTTTACCTACGAGCAGTACTTC. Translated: CASSLDWGFTYEQYF.

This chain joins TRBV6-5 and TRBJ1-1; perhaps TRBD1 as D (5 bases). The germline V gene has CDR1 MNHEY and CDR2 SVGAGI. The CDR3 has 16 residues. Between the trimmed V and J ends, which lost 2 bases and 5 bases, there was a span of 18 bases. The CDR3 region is CASSYASGRGGTEAFF. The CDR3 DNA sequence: TGTGCCAGCAGTTACGCGTCTGGCCGGGGGGGGACTGAAGCTTTCTTT.

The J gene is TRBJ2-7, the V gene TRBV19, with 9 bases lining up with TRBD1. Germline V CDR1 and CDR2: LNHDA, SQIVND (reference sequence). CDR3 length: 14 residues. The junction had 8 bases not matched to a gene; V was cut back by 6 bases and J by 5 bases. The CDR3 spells CASSPRQGVDEQYF. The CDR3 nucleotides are TGTGCCAGTAGCCCAAGACAGGGGGTCGACGAGCAGTACTTC.

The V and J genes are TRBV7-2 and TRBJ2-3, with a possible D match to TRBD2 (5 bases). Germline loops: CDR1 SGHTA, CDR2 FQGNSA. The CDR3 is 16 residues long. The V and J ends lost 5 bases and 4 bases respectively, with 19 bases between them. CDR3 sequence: CASSLGLSGRSDTQYF. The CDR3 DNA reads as TGTGCCAGCAGCCTCGGACTTTCCGGCAGATCAGATACGCAGTATTTT.

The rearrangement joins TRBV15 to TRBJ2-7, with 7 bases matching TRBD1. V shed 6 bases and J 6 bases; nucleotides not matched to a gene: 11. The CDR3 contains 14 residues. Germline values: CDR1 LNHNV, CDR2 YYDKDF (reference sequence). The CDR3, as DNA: TGTGCCACCAGTTCCGACAGGGCATCTAGCGAGCAGTACTTC. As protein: CATSSDRASSEQYF.

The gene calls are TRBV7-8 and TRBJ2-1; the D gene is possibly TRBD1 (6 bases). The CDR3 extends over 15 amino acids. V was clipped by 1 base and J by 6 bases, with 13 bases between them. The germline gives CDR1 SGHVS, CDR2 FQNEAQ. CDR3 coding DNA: TGTGCCAGCAGCTTAGGGGCCAGGGGAAGCAATGAGCAGTTCTTC. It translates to CASSLGARGSNEQFF.

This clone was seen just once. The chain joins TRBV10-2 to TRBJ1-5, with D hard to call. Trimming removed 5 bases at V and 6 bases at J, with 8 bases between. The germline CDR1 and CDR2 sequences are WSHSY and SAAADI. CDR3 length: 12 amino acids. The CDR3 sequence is CASSRGGQPQHF. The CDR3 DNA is TGCGCCAGCAGTCGGGGAGGTCAGCCCCAGCATTTT.

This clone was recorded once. The CDR3 sequence is CASSSQGVGETQYF. DNA of the CDR3: TGCGCCAGCAGTAGTCAGGGGGTCGGAGAGACCCAGTACTTC. The chain couples TRBV10-2 to TRBJ2-5, with 7 bases fitting TRBD1. The CDR3 is made up of 14 amino acids. J was trimmed by 4 bases and V by 5 bases; bases with no gene match: 7. Germline CDR1 reads WSHSY; CDR2 reads SAAADI.

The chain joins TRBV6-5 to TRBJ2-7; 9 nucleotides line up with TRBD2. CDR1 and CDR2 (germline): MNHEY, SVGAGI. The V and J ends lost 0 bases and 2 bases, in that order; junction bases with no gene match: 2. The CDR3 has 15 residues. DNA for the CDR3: TGTGCCAGCAGTTACTCGGGACTAGCTCCCTACGAGCAGTACTTC. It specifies CASSYSGLAPYEQYF.

The CDR3 region has the DNA TGCGCCAGCAGCCAAGATTACAGGCAAATAATGAACACTGAAGCTTTCTTT. Its translation is CASSQDYRQIMNTEAFF. V gene TRBV4-3 combines with J gene TRBJ1-1; TRBD1 is a possible D gene (5 bases). V lost 0 bases and J 0 bases, leaving 14 bases between the germline ends. The CDR3 has 17 amino acids. CDR1 LGHNA and CDR2 YSLEER come from the germline V gene.

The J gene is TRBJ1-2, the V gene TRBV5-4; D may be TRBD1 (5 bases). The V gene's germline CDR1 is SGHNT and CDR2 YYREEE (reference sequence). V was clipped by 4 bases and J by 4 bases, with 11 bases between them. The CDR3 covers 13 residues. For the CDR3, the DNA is TGTGCCAGCAGCCAAGACAGTATCTATGGCTACACCTTC. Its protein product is CASSQDSIYGYTF.

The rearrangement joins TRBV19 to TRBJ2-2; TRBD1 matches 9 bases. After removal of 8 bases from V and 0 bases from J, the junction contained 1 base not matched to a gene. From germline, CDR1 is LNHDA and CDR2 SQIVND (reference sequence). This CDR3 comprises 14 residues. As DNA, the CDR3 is TGTGCCAGTCGGACAGGGGCGAACACCGGGGAGCTGTTTTTT. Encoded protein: CASRTGANTGELFF.

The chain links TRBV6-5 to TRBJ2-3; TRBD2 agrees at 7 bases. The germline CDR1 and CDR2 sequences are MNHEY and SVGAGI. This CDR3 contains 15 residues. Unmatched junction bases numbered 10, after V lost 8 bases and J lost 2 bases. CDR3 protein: CASSKGAGHTDTQYF. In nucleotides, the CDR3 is TGTGCCAGCTCGAAGGGAGCGGGGCACACAGATACGCAGTATTTT.

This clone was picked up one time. The CDR3 DNA reads TGTGCCAGCAGCTTTATACCGGGACATTCTTACGAGCAGTACTTC. It yields the protein CASSFIPGHSYEQYF. The V and J genes are TRBV11-2 and TRBJ2-7; the D gene is possibly TRBD1 (6 bases). Trimming took 3 bases from V and 4 from J, leaving 16 bases between them. Germline CDR1 and CDR2: SGHAT and FQNNGV. This CDR3 region has 15 residues.

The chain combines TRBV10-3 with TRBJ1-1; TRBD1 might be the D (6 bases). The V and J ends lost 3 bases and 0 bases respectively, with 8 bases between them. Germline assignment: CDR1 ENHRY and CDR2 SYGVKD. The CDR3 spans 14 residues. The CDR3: CAISEKGVNTEAFF. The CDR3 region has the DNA TGTGCCATCAGTGAAAAGGGGGTGAACACTGAAGCTTTCTTT.

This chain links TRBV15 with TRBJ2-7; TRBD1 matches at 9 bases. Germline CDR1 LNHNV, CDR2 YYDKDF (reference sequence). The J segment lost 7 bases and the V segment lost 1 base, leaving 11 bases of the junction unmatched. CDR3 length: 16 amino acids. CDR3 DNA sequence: TGTGCCACCAGCAGAGGAGGGACAGGGCAACCCCGGGAGCAGTACTTC. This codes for CATSRGGTGQPREQYF.

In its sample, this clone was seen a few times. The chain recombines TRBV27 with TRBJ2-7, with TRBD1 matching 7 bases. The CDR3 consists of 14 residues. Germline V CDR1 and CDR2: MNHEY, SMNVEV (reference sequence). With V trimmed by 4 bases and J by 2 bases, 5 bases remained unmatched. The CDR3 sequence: CASSSGTVTYEQYF. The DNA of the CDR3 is TGTGCCAGCAGTTCGGGGACAGTCACCTACGAGCAGTACTTC.

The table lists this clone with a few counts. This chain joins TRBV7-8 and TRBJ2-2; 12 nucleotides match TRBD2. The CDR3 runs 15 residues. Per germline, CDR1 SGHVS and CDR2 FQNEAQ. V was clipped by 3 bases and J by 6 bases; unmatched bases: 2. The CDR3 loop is CASSFPSGGAGELFF. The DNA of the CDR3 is TGTGCCAGCAGCTTCCCTAGCGGGGGGGCCGGGGAGCTGTTTTTT. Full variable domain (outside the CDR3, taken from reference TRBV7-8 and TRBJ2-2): GAGVSQSPRYKVAKRGQDVALRCDPISGHVSLFWYQQALGQGPEFLTYFQNEAQLDKSGLPSDRFFAERPEGSVSTLKIQRTQQEDSAVYLCASSFPSGGAGELFFGEGSRLTVL.

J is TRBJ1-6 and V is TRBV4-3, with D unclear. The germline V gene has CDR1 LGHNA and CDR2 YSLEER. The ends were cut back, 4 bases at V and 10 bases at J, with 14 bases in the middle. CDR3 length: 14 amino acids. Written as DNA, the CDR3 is TGCGCCAGCAGCCCCGCTATAGTTAGCTCACCCCTCCACTTT. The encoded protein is CASSPAIVSSPLHF.

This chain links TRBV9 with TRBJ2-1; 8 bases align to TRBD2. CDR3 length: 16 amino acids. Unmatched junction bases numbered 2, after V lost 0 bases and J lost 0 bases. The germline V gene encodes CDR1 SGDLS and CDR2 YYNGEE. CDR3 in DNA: TGTGCCAGCAGCGTAGGCGGGGGGCGCTCCTACAATGAGCAGTTCTTC. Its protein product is CASSVGGGRSYNEQFF.

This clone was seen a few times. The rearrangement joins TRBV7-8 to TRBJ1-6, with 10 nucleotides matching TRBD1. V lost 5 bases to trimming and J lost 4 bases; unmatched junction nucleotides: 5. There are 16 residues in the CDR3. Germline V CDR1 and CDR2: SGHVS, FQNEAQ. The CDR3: CASSPQDRGYNSPLHF. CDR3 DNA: TGTGCCAGCAGCCCCCAGGACAGGGGGTATAATTCACCCCTCCACTTT.

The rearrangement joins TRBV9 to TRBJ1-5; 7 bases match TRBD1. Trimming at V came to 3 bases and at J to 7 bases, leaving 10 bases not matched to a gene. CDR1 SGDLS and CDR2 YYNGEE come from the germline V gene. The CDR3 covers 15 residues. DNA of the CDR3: TGTGCCAGCAGCGCAGGACAGGTGGAAGGGCAGCCCCAGCATTTT. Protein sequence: CASSAGQVEGQPQHF.

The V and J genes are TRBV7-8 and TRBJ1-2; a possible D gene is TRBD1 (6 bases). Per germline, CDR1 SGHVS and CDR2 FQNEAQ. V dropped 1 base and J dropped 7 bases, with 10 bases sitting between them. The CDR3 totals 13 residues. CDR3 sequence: CASSLVGGGGYTF. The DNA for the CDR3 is TGTGCCAGCAGCTTAGTTGGGGGCGGTGGCTACACCTTC.